This T cell receptor (beta chain) was profiled in a study of T cell responses to AZD1222 COVID-19 vaccine. Study-wide results and caveats: Spike-specific TCR depth and breadth grew after two AZD1222 doses. There were mostly white British donors and more females than males, and clonal diversity was possibly underestimated. Reportedly, nearly half of unique spike TCRs recognized epitopes outside B.1.351/B.1.1.7 mutations. Baseline seropositives among AZD1222 recipients totaled only five to seven.

This CDR3 comprises 13 residues. Germline-derived CDR1 and CDR2 are SGHTA and FQGNSA. Unmatched junction bases numbered 8, after V lost 5 bases and J lost 8 bases. Using immunoSEQ multiplex PCR, the repertoire was profiled, and TCRdb retains in-frame clones only, with some absent. The table has 130,000 or so clones, approximately 90% seen once. A word on this clone: Its antigen remains unknown.

This TCR was recovered from an adult in good health. Material: peripheral blood, obtained on day 0 of MenACWY control vaccination. This chain joins TRBV7-2 and TRBJ1-2; 7 bases are a match to TRBD1. The CDR3 region has the DNA TGTGCCAGCAGCCAGACAGGGTTTGAGGGCTACACCTTC. Translated: CASSQTGFEGYTF.